This entry lists 3 T cell receptor beta chains sequenced from one sample in a study of T cells after yellow fever vaccination. MiXCR was run by TCRdb on the 5' RACE reads, yielding one entry per CDR3 protein. The repertoire holds about 330,000 distinct CDR3 sequences, about 4% seen once, with about 22% in the top ten. The sequenced sample was PBMCs, obtained 5 days after the yellow fever booster vaccination. These TCRs come from a man younger than 35 who received the YFV17D yellow fever vaccine.

This clonotype was counted many times. This chain joins TRBV11-2 and TRBJ1-1; no firm D call. V lost 5 bases, J lost 5 bases, and 21 bases lay in between. From germline, CDR1 is SGHAT and CDR2 FQNNGV. CDR3 length equals 16 residues. As DNA, the CDR3 is TGTGCCAGCAGCCGCCCCGAGGGCATTGGTTGGACTGAAGCTTTCTTT. Protein product: CASSRPEGIGWTEAFF. The full variable domain, its missing parts supplied by reference TRBV11-2 and TRBJ1-1, is EAGVAQSPRYKIIEKRQSVAFWCNPISGHATLYWYQQILGQGPKLLIQFQNNGVVDDSQLPKDRFSAERLKGVDSTLKIQPAKLEDSAVYLCASSRPEGIGWTEAFFGQGTRLTVV.

The V call is TRBV5-1, the J call TRBJ2-3; maybe TRBD2 (5 bases). There are 15 residues in the CDR3. V lost 4 bases to trimming and J lost 0 bases, with 12 bases between them. The germline V gene has CDR1 SGHRS and CDR2 YFSETQ. This chain's CDR3 is CASSPEEESTDTQYF. CDR3 coding DNA: TGCGCCAGCAGCCCGGAGGAGGAGAGCACAGATACGCAGTATTTT.

The chain employs TRBV12-3 or TRBV12-4 and TRBJ1-3; maybe TRBD1 (5 bases). The CDR3 extends over 15 amino acids. Trimming left V 6 bases short and J 0 bases short, with 12 bases between. The CDR3 DNA reads TGTGCCAGCAGCCCGACAGAACTCTCTGGAAACACCATATATTTT. Protein: CASSPTELSGNTIYF.